These 11 T cell receptor beta chains share one sample of origin, sequenced in a study of blood T cell repertoires in COVID-19. Data came from immunoSEQ multiplex PCR; TCRdb stores just in-frame clones and leaves some out. The table lists approximately 380,000 clones, 70% to 90% of them singletons, with about 1.1% in the top ten. Sequences were obtained from PBMCs or T cells enriched from blood (not recorded which). The receptors originated from a woman between 18 and 30 years old who had recovered from COVID-19.

CDR3 in amino acids: CASSLFLGQGAAGANVLTF. CDR3 nucleotides: TGTGCCAGCAGTTTATTTCTGGGACAGGGGGCAGCAGGGGCCAACGTCCTGACTTTC. The chain couples TRBV27 to TRBJ2-6, with TRBD1 matching 12 bases. The germline V gene has CDR1 MNHEY and CDR2 SMNVEV (reference sequence). The CDR3 runs to 19 residues. J gave up 4 bases and V 1 base, and 8 bases lay outside the gene matches.

This chain links TRBV20-1 with TRBJ1-2, with no clear D. The CDR3 contains 11 residues. CDR1 is DFQATT and CDR2 is SNEGSKA in the germline V gene (reference sequence). Trimming removed 0 bases from V and 9 bases from J, with 8 bases in between. CDR3 bases: TGCAGTGCTAGAGATGACTTTCGCTACACCTTC. Its translation is CSARDDFRYTF.

The chain employs TRBV3-1 (or the pseudogene TRBV3-2) and TRBJ2-1; D might be TRBD2 (5 bases). The CDR3 spans 12 residues. CDR1 is LGHDT, CDR2 YNNKEL, per germline (reference sequence). V was cut by 3 bases and J by 15 bases, with 15 bases left in between. Written as DNA, the CDR3 is TGTGCCAGCAGCCAGGGTACGGGGTTCGGGTTCTTC. This translates into CASSQGTGFGFF.

The rearrangement links TRBV5-6 to TRBJ1-1; a weak D match, TRBD1 (5 bases). Trimming cost V 8 bases and J 3 bases, with 17 bases left between them. The germline V gene has CDR1 SGHDT and CDR2 YYEEEE. This CDR3 contains 14 residues. The CDR3 sequence: CASGLGPGDTEAFF. The DNA for the CDR3 is TGTGCCAGTGGCCTGGGCCCGGGGGACACTGAAGCTTTCTTT. The whole variable domain, remainder taken from reference TRBV5-6 and TRBJ1-1, is DAGVTQSPTHLIKTRGQQVTLRCSPKSGHDTVSWYQQALGQGPQFIFQYYEEEERQRGNFPDRFSGHQFPNYSSELNVNALLLGDSALYLCASGLGPGDTEAFFGQGTRLTVV.

The count of this clone is one. The V call is TRBV5-1, the J call TRBJ1-1; D remains ambiguous. V dropped 3 bases and J dropped 6 bases, with 21 bases sitting between them. The CDR3 extends over 16 amino acids. CDR1 SGHRS and CDR2 YFSETQ come from the germline V gene. The CDR3 DNA follows: TGCGCCAGCAGCTCCTCGGCGGACCGATTTAGCGCTGAAGCTTTCTTT. This gives the protein CASSSSADRFSAEAFF.

The J gene is TRBJ2-7, the V gene TRBV30; 11 bases match TRBD2. Losses at the gene ends were 0 bases for V and 5 bases for J; bases not matched to a gene: 9. Germline V lookup: CDR1 GTSNPN, CDR2 SVGIG (reference sequence). The CDR3 covers 16 residues. The CDR3 DNA sequence: TGTGCCTGGAGTGTAATTAGCGGGGGGGCTCCCCACGAGCAGTACTTC. Amino acids: CAWSVISGGAPHEQYF.

This clone has a single count. The CDR3 region is CASSPLRTDRVGSYEQYF. The CDR3 DNA reads as TGTGCCAGCTCACCCCTCCGTACGGACAGGGTTGGATCCTACGAGCAGTACTTC. This chain uses TRBV18 with TRBJ2-7; 8 nucleotides align to TRBD1. Trimming cost V 3 bases and J 1 base; bases outside gene matches: 14. There are 18 residues in the CDR3. The germline V gene encodes CDR1 KGHSH and CDR2 LQKENI.

The rearrangement links TRBV1 to TRBJ2-7; the table gives TRBD2 as D, unverified against the DNA. TRBV1 is given as a pseudogene. CDR3 length equals 12 residues. The CDR3 loop reads CTSSQDRLEQYF. CDR3 in DNA: TGCACCAGCAGCCAAGATAGACTGGAGCAGTACTTC.

The chain couples TRBV11-2 to TRBJ1-6; D is unclear. The germline CDR1 and CDR2 sequences are SGHAT and FQNNGV. V was cut by 5 bases and J by 1 base, with 9 bases left in between. This CDR3 has 15 amino acids. Here the CDR3 DNA reads TGTGCCAGCAGCCCAGGTGTGTCCTATAATTCACCCCTCCACTTT. Protein sequence: CASSPGVSYNSPLHF.

The rearrangement uses TRBV5-1 and TRBJ1-1; a weak D match, TRBD1 (6 bases). Germline V gene data show CDR1 as SGHRS and CDR2 as YFSETQ. The CDR3 consists of 14 residues. V shed 4 bases and J shed 1 base, with 11 bases lying between them. CDR3 nucleotides: TGCGCCAGCAGCCAACGGGGGGCGAACACTGAAGCTTTCTTT. This translates into CASSQRGANTEAFF.

The gene calls are TRBV6-5 and TRBJ1-1, with 8 positions matching TRBD1. The CDR3 covers 15 residues. CDR1 is MNHEY, CDR2 SVGAGI, per germline. J lost 5 bases, V lost 6 bases, and 11 bases had no gene match. CDR3 nucleotide sequence: TGTGCCAGCAGCCTTGGCGGACAGGGTGTGACTGAAGCTTTCTTT. This codes for CASSLGGQGVTEAFF.